The 3 T cell receptor beta chains reported below all come from one sample, sequenced in a study of T-cell reconstitution after alpha-beta-depleted transplantation in children listed by TCRdb under 2016. Receptor amplification or capture employed PCR. The data were produced on an Illumina HiSeq 2500. Molecular barcoding was employed in the preparation of TCR libraries, with unique molecular identifiers being used to normalize TCRbeta repertoire quantification. TCRdb reprocessing: public reads trimmed at Q25 with fastp, clones called with MiXCR, in-frame beta chains kept. Rows with a matching CDR3 protein are joined into one entry that keeps the most common DNA and genes. The sample table lists 300,000 to 400,000 distinct CDR3 sequences, 13% of them with a count of one. The leading ten clones occupy 4.3% of the sample. Sequencing was performed on PBMCs, taken from the stem cell graft. The origin of the receptors is a human donor who donated a stem cell graft to a child with Fanconi anemia.

V usage is TRBV6-1 and J usage is TRBJ1-4, with a possible D match to TRBD1 (5 bases). In germline, CDR1 is MNHNS, CDR2 SASEGT. V lost 5 bases, J lost 8 bases, and 18 bases lay in between. The CDR3 contains 15 residues. CDR3 loop: CASSSPGSVGEKLFF. Written as DNA, the CDR3 is TGTGCCAGCAGTAGTCCAGGGTCTGTAGGCGAAAAACTGTTTTTT.

This clonotype appeared many times. The J gene is TRBJ1-6, the V gene TRBV4-3, with a tentative D call TRBD1 (6 bases). The CDR3 has 16 amino acids. Germline V gene sequence: CDR1 LGHNA, CDR2 YSLEER. Trimming shortened V by 0 bases and J by 5 bases, and 11 bases separated the two germline ends. CDR3 bases: TGCGCCAGCAGCCAAGAAGGGGGACACCATAATTCACCCCTCCACTTT. Translated: CASSQEGGHHNSPLHF.

The rearrangement links TRBV15 to TRBJ2-3, with 11 bases identical to TRBD1. Unmatched junction bases numbered 1, after V lost 3 bases and J lost 2 bases. The CDR3 runs to 15 residues. The V gene's germline CDR1 is LNHNV and CDR2 YYDKDF (reference sequence). In DNA form, the CDR3 reads TGTGCCACCAGCAGGGACAGGGGGCTCACAGATACGCAGTATTTT. Amino acids: CATSRDRGLTDTQYF.